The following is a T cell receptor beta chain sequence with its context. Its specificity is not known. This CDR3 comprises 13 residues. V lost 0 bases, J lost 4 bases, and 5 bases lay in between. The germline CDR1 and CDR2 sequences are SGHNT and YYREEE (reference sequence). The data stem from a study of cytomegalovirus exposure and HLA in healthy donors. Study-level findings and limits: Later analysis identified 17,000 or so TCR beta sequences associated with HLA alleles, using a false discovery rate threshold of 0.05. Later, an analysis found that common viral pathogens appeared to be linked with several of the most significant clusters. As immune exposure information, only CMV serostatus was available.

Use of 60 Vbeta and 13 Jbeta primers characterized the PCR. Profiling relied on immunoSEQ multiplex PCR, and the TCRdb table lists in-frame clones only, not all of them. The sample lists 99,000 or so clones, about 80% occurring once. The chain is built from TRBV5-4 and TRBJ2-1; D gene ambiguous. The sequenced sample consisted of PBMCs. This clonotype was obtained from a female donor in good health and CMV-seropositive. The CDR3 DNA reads TGTGCCAGCAGCTTGGACAGATACAATGAGCAGTTCTTC. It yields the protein CASSLDRYNEQFF.